The 31 T cell receptor beta chains presented below share a single source sample, sequenced in a study of PD-1 and CTLA-4 blockade in melanoma. Measured with immunoSEQ multiplex PCR; TCRdb has only the in-frame clones, and not every one. The sample consists of around 31,000 clones, about 87% of them appearing once. Sequencing used CD8+ T cells from peripheral blood, obtained from a patient given anti-PD-1 treatment. These TCRs come from a human donor with melanoma.

This clone has more than one count but fewer than ten. This rearrangement joins TRBV24-1 to TRBJ2-1, with a tentative D call TRBD2 (5 bases). CDR1 and CDR2 from the germline V gene are KGHDR and SFDVKD. Trimming took 7 bases from V and 8 from J, leaving 8 bases between them. There are 11 residues in the CDR3. The CDR3 nucleotides are TGTGCCACCAGCGACGGGGATGAGCAGTTCTTC. It specifies CATSDGDEQFF.

This chain uses TRBV7-9 with TRBJ1-1; 10 bases fit TRBD1. The germline CDR1 and CDR2 sequences are SEHNR and FQNEAQ (reference sequence). CDR3 length equals 14 residues. Trimming at V came to 4 bases and at J to 6 bases, leaving 5 bases not matched to a gene. CDR3 DNA sequence: TGTGCCAGCAGCTCGACAGGGGGCATATCTGAAGCTTTCTTT. Its translation: CASSSTGGISEAFF.

The rearrangement links TRBV7-9 to TRBJ2-1; 7 bases map to TRBD1. This CDR3 is built from 14 residues. Germline CDR1 SEHNR, CDR2 FQNEAQ (reference sequence). V shed 5 bases, J shed 6 bases, and the junction held 7 bases outside the gene matches. CDR3 in DNA: TGTGCCAGCAGCCCCCCGACAGGGACCAATGAGCAGTTCTTC. Its translation: CASSPPTGTNEQFF.

The V call is TRBV7-2, the J call TRBJ1-1, with no clear D. The CDR3 is 12 amino acids. Trimming removed 3 bases at V and 5 bases at J, with 7 bases between. Germline V gene data show CDR1 as SGHTA and CDR2 as FQGNSA. CDR3 nucleotides: TGTGCCAGCAGCTTTGGGAGGACTGAAGCTTTCTTT. This translates into CASSFGRTEAFF. Combining the CDR3 with reference TRBV7-2 and TRBJ1-1 gives the whole variable domain GAGVSQSPSNKVTEKGKDVELRCDPISGHTALYWYRQSLGQGLEFLIYFQGNSAPDKSGLPSDRFSAERTGGSVSTLTIQRTQQEDSAVYLCASSFGRTEAFFGQGTRLTVV.

V is TRBV15 and J is TRBJ2-6; D is possibly TRBD2 (5 bases). V lost 0 bases and J 0 bases, leaving 6 bases between the germline ends. CDR1 is LNHNV and CDR2 is YYDKDF in the germline V gene (reference sequence). This CDR3 has 16 residues. CDR3 residues: CATSRDRGSGANVLTF. For the CDR3, the DNA is TGTGCCACCAGCAGAGATCGGGGCTCTGGGGCCAACGTCCTGACTTTC.

This sequence joins TRBV21-1 and TRBJ1-5; TRBD1 is the table's D call, not checked against the DNA. TRBV21-1 is reported as a pseudogene. The CDR3 is made up of 14 amino acids. DNA for the CDR3: TGTGCCAGCAGCAAAGGGGCTGGCAATCAGCCCCAGCATTTT. It yields the protein CASSKGAGNQPQHF.

The chain couples TRBV25-1 to TRBJ2-5, with D unresolved. This CDR3 region has 13 residues. Trimming took off 5 bases at V and 3 bases at J, with 10 bases between the two ends. Germline values: CDR1 MGHDK, CDR2 SYGVNS. The CDR3 protein is CASSLDREETQYF. For the CDR3, the DNA is TGTGCCAGCAGTTTGGACCGAGAAGAGACCCAGTACTTC.

This chain uses TRBV9 with TRBJ1-1; 8 positions match TRBD1. Unmatched junction bases numbered 9, after V lost 6 bases and J lost 5 bases. The CDR3 runs 14 residues. Germline loops: CDR1 SGDLS, CDR2 YYNGEE. For the CDR3, the DNA is TGTGCCAGCAACCCGGACAGGGACGGGACTGAAGCTTTCTTT. Protein product: CASNPDRDGTEAFF.

J is TRBJ2-3 and V is TRBV19; D is ambiguous. Germline CDR1 reads LNHDA; CDR2 reads SQIVND (reference sequence). Trimming removed 1 base from V and 1 base from J, with 15 bases in between. CDR3 length equals 17 residues. The CDR3 DNA is TGTGCCAGTAGTATAGGTCCCTTCTCAAGCGGCACAGATACGCAGTATTTT. Amino acid sequence: CASSIGPFSSGTDTQYF.

The V and J genes are TRBV2 and TRBJ2-1; D ambiguous. Trimming left V 4 bases short and J 1 base short, with 14 bases between. The CDR3 length is 16 residues. CDR1 SNHLY and CDR2 FYNNEI come from the germline V gene. The CDR3 region is CASSGLGGKSYNEQFF. Written as DNA, the CDR3 is TGTGCCAGCAGTGGGCTAGGCGGAAAATCCTACAATGAGCAGTTCTTC.

The V gene is TRBV6-5, the J gene TRBJ1-2; 7 nucleotides align to TRBD1. In germline, CDR1 is MNHEY, CDR2 SVGAGI. This CDR3 has 13 residues. Unmatched junction bases numbered 5, after V lost 6 bases and J lost 4 bases. CDR3 amino acids: CASRPGQSYGYTF. The CDR3, as DNA: TGTGCCAGCAGGCCGGGACAGTCCTATGGCTACACCTTC.

V is TRBV7-6 and J is TRBJ1-1; no firm D call. The CDR3 sequence is 14 residues long. V lost 5 bases to trimming and J lost 3 bases, with 13 bases between them. Germline-derived CDR1 and CDR2 are SGHVS and FNYEAQ. CDR3 protein: CASSPLERDTEAFF. In nucleotides, the CDR3 is TGTGCCAGCAGCCCTTTGGAACGGGACACTGAAGCTTTCTTT.

The J gene is TRBJ2-3, the V gene TRBV7-8; 9 bases line up with TRBD2. The germline CDR1 and CDR2 sequences are SGHVS and FQNEAQ. The CDR3 runs 16 residues. Trimming took 9 bases from V and 1 from J; bases not matched to a gene: 11. CDR3: CASTNLASGGTDTQYF. DNA for the CDR3: TGTGCCAGTACGAATCTGGCTAGCGGGGGCACAGATACGCAGTATTTT.

The J gene is TRBJ2-7, the V gene TRBV27; D gene ambiguous. The CDR3 is 13 residues long. CDR1 and CDR2 (germline): MNHEY, SMNVEV (reference sequence). V lost 6 bases and J 6 bases, leaving 15 bases between the germline ends. The CDR3 nucleotides read TGTGCCAGCAGGACGGCTGAGTCCCCCGAGCAGTACTTC. Amino acid sequence: CASRTAESPEQYF.

The chain joins TRBV28 to TRBJ1-2, with D possibly TRBD1 on 5 matching bases. The length of the CDR3 is 20 residues. V dropped 0 bases and J dropped 0 bases, with 23 bases sitting between them. Germline V gene data show CDR1 as MDHEN and CDR2 as SYDVKM. DNA of the CDR3: TGTGCCAGCAGTTTATGGTTTGTGGAGGGGCCGTCCCCTTCTAACTATGGCTACACCTTC. Amino acid sequence: CASSLWFVEGPSPSNYGYTF.

The chain has TRBV3-1 (or the pseudogene TRBV3-2) and TRBJ1-1; 7 bases agree with TRBD1. V gave up 4 bases and J gave up 13 bases; unmatched junction bases: 12. The CDR3 has 13 residues. The V gene's germline CDR1 is LGHDT and CDR2 YNNKEL (reference sequence). The CDR3: CASSLTFQGEVFF. In DNA, the CDR3 is TGTGCCAGCAGCCTAACATTTCAGGGGGAGGTTTTCTTT.

This clone was picked up a small number of times. This rearrangement joins TRBV7-9 to TRBJ2-7; no clear D gene. There are 13 residues in the CDR3. V shed 3 bases and J shed 0 bases, with 6 bases lying between them. Germline lookup yields CDR1 SEHNR and CDR2 FQNEAQ (reference sequence). Here the CDR3 reads CASSFGPSYEQYF. CDR3 sequence (DNA): TGTGCCAGCAGCTTTGGACCCTCCTACGAGCAGTACTTC.

J is TRBJ1-1 and V is TRBV4-2; 7 bases are a match to TRBD1. The germline V gene has CDR1 LGHNA and CDR2 YNFKEQ. This CDR3 has 15 amino acids. Trimming at V came to 0 bases and at J to 1 base, leaving 2 bases not matched to a gene. CDR3 in amino acids: CASSQETGTNTEAFF. The CDR3, as DNA: TGTGCCAGCAGCCAAGAGACAGGGACGAACACTGAAGCTTTCTTT.

This clone was observed a few times. The chain recombines TRBV27 with TRBJ2-1; D gene ambiguous. Germline loops: CDR1 MNHEY, CDR2 SMNVEV (reference sequence). The CDR3 has 13 amino acids. V was clipped by 8 bases and J by 0 bases, with 8 bases between them. CDR3 nucleotide sequence: TGTGCCAGCCGCCGTAGCTCCTACAATGAGCAGTTCTTC. Its protein is CASRRSSYNEQFF.

The chain employs TRBV19 and TRBJ2-7; TRBD1 might be the D (7 bases). The length of the CDR3 is 12 residues. V gave up 5 bases and J gave up 4 bases, with 9 bases separating them. Germline values: CDR1 LNHDA, CDR2 SQIVND (reference sequence). Here the CDR3 DNA reads TGTGCCAGTAGTCCAGGGGGGTACGAGCAGTACTTC. Amino acid sequence: CASSPGGYEQYF. Complete variable domain (other parts from reference TRBV19 and TRBJ2-7): DGGITQSPKYLFRKEGQNVTLSCEQNLNHDAMYWYRQDPGQGLRLIYYSQIVNDFQKGDIAEGYSVSREKKESFPLTVTSAQKNPTAFYLCASSPGGYEQYFGPGTRLTVT.

The chain joins TRBV13 to TRBJ1-3, with D unresolved. CDR1 and CDR2 from the germline V gene are PRHDT and FYEKMQ (reference sequence). The germline V and J ends were trimmed by 5 bases and 4 bases, with 6 bases remaining between them. This CDR3 has 12 amino acids. CDR3 sequence (DNA): TGTGCCAGCAGCCCGGACGGAAACACCATATATTTT. It is translated as CASSPDGNTIYF.

The genes are TRBV10-3 and TRBJ1-5, with D unclear. CDR1 and CDR2 (germline): ENHRY, SYGVKD. The CDR3 loop spans 15 amino acids. V dropped 0 bases and J dropped 0 bases, with 6 bases sitting between them. This CDR3 is CAISESKVSNQPQHF. The DNA for the CDR3 is TGTGCCATCAGTGAGTCGAAGGTTAGCAATCAGCCCCAGCATTTT.

This rearrangement joins TRBV7-3 to TRBJ1-1, with D possibly being TRBD1 (6 bases). V lost 4 bases and J lost 4, with 16 bases in between. CDR1 and CDR2 from the germline V gene are SGHTA and FQGTGA. The CDR3 length is 15 residues. This chain's CDR3 is CASSSGGGAGTEAFF. The CDR3 coding sequence is TGTGCCAGCAGCTCGGGCGGGGGCGCGGGCACTGAAGCTTTCTTT.

The chain joins TRBV5-8 to TRBJ2-5; 10 nucleotides align to TRBD1. Germline V gene data show CDR1 as SGHTS and CDR2 as YDEGEE. With 3 bases clipped from V and 4 bases from J, the junction kept 3 bases outside the gene matches. There are 14 residues in the CDR3. The CDR3 sequence: CASSSGQGRETQYF. The CDR3 DNA reads TGTGCCAGCAGCTCGGGACAGGGGAGAGAGACCCAGTACTTC.

The chain employs TRBV27 and TRBJ2-2; D gene uncertain. This CDR3 region has 17 residues. The germline V gene has CDR1 MNHEY and CDR2 SMNVEV (reference sequence). Trimming removed 1 base at V and 2 bases at J, with 14 bases between. In nucleotides, the CDR3 is TGTGCCAGCAGTTTATTCATGGTCGGCGTTAACACCGGGGAGCTGTTTTTT. Amino acid sequence: CASSLFMVGVNTGELFF.

The gene calls are TRBV3-1 (or the pseudogene TRBV3-2) and TRBJ2-1, with unresolved D. Trimming left V 1 base short and J 8 bases short, with 12 bases between. This CDR3 has 14 residues. Germline CDR1 is LGHDT and CDR2 is YNNKEL (reference sequence). The CDR3 DNA reads TGTGCCAGCAGCCAAGGGGAAGGGATGCATGAGCAGTTCTTC. Protein: CASSQGEGMHEQFF.

The chain employs TRBV9 and TRBJ2-1, with TRBD2 identical over 7 bases. Unmatched junction bases numbered 10, after V lost 4 bases and J lost 3 bases. Germline V lookup: CDR1 SGDLS, CDR2 YYNGEE. This CDR3 is built from 16 residues. CDR3 sequence (DNA): TGTGCCAGCAGCCTCCCTCGAGGGGACTACTACAATGAGCAGTTCTTC. Its translation is CASSLPRGDYYNEQFF.

The chain combines TRBV2 with TRBJ1-5; D gene uncertain. Germline assignment: CDR1 SNHLY and CDR2 FYNNEI. CDR3 length: 11 amino acids. The V gene lost 6 bases and the J gene lost 9 bases, with 9 bases spanning the gap. CDR3 coding DNA: TGTGCCAGCAGAGACCGTGGGCCCCAGCATTTT. As protein: CASRDRGPQHF.

This sequence joins TRBV19 and TRBJ2-1; TRBD2 is a possible D gene (5 bases). Trimming took 5 bases from V and 8 from J, leaving 13 bases between them. Germline loops: CDR1 LNHDA, CDR2 SQIVND (reference sequence). The length of the CDR3 is 13 residues. As DNA, the CDR3 is TGTGCCAGTAGTTCGGCCGGGGTGGATGAGCAGTTCTTC. This sequence encodes CASSSAGVDEQFF.

The CDR3: CATSSPTTGSNSPLHF. The CDR3 DNA sequence: TGTGCCACCAGCAGTCCCACTACAGGGAGTAATTCACCCCTCCACTTT. This chain connects TRBV15 to TRBJ1-6; D might be TRBD1 (6 bases). The germline V gene encodes CDR1 LNHNV and CDR2 YYDKDF (reference sequence). With 3 bases removed from V and 6 bases from J, the gap between germline ends came to 15 bases. This CDR3 spans 16 amino acids.

The V call is TRBV6-5, the J call TRBJ1-2; 9 nucleotides agree with TRBD1. The CDR3 loop spans 13 amino acids. After removal of 6 bases from V and 6 bases from J, the junction contained 5 bases not matched to a gene. Germline CDR1 reads MNHEY; CDR2 reads SVGAGI. The chain's CDR3 is CASSPQGANGYTF. The CDR3 DNA follows: TGTGCCAGCAGCCCACAGGGGGCGAATGGCTACACCTTC.